This passage covers 18 T cell receptor beta chains from one sample sequenced in a study of shared clonotypes between healthy human individuals. TCRdb's table, derived via immunoSEQ multiplex PCR, lists solely in-frame clones and lacks some. The table has over a million clones, approximately 97% seen once. The specimen sequenced was naive CD4+ T cells sorted from blood. The sample's subset: CD45RA+ positively selected. The origin of the receptors is a man aged 25 to 45 in good health.

The V and J genes are TRBV19 and TRBJ1-1; D perhaps matches TRBD1 (5 bases). The CDR3 has 11 residues. V dropped 10 bases and J dropped 3 bases, with 9 bases sitting between them. Germline V gene data show CDR1 as LNHDA and CDR2 as SQIVND (reference sequence). CDR3 loop: CATQGHTEAFF. CDR3 nucleotide sequence: TGTGCCACCCAGGGCCACACTGAAGCTTTCTTT.

The chain uses TRBV11-2 and TRBJ2-2, with D possibly matching TRBD1 (5 bases). V was clipped by 0 bases and J by 6 bases, with 11 bases between them. This CDR3 contains 15 residues. Looked up from germline, CDR1 is SGHAT and CDR2 is FQNNGV. Here the CDR3 DNA reads TGTGCCAGCAGCTTAGACTCTCCCAGGGCCGGGGAGCTGTTTTTT. It yields the protein CASSLDSPRAGELFF.

This chain uses TRBV2 with TRBJ2-7; D is possibly TRBD1 (6 bases). The V end lost 4 bases, the J end lost 2 bases, and 15 bases lay between the germline ends. CDR3 size: 15 residues. The germline V gene has CDR1 SNHLY and CDR2 FYNNEI. CDR3 protein: CASSGRQGSTYEQYF. CDR3 in DNA: TGTGCCAGCAGTGGAAGGCAGGGGAGTACCTACGAGCAGTACTTC.

The gene calls are TRBV7-9 and TRBJ2-5; a possible D gene is TRBD1 (6 bases). Germline V CDR1 and CDR2: SEHNR, FQNEAQ (reference sequence). Trimming cost V 5 bases and J 5 bases, with 21 bases left between them. This CDR3 has 16 residues. CDR3: CASSPILQGSWETQYF. The CDR3 DNA follows: TGTGCCAGCAGCCCGATCCTACAGGGTTCGTGGGAGACCCAGTACTTC.

The gene calls are TRBV4-3 and TRBJ1-5; D is uncertain. Trimming took off 4 bases at V and 7 bases at J, with 11 bases between the two ends. CDR3 size: 13 residues. Germline V gene data show CDR1 as LGHNA and CDR2 as YSLEER. The CDR3 sequence: CASSRSRIQPQHF. CDR3 DNA sequence: TGCGCCAGCAGCCGATCAAGGATCCAGCCCCAGCATTTT.

This clone is a singleton in its sample. The sample has other DNA sequences that encode this CDR3 too. The chain links TRBV5-4 to TRBJ2-5; TRBD1 matches at 7 bases. CDR1 SGHNT and CDR2 YYREEE come from the germline V gene (reference sequence). V lost 0 bases, J lost 4 bases, and 3 bases stayed unmatched. This CDR3 comprises 14 residues. For the CDR3, the DNA is TGTGCCAGCAGCTTGGGACAGGGAAGAGAGACCCAGTACTTC. Protein sequence: CASSLGQGRETQYF.

This chain connects TRBV5-3 to TRBJ2-4, with TRBD1 matching over 7 bases. TRBV5-3 is an ORF, with its function uncertain. The J segment lost 7 bases and the V segment lost 6 bases, leaving 16 bases of the junction unmatched. CDR3 length: 16 residues. DNA of the CDR3: TGTGCCAGAATCCTGAGGGGGCCGACTCTCGTTAACATTCAGTACTTC. Encoded protein: CARILRGPTLVNIQYF.

The chain links TRBV18 to TRBJ1-1; D unclear. V was cut by 2 bases and J by 1 base, with 8 bases left in between. The CDR3 contains 14 residues. In germline, CDR1 is KGHSH, CDR2 LQKENI. CDR3: CASSPELKNTEAFF. For the CDR3, the DNA is TGTGCCAGCTCACCAGAGCTGAAGAACACTGAAGCTTTCTTT.

The chain is built from TRBV28 and TRBJ2-3; D ambiguous. Trimming left V 10 bases short and J 0 bases short, with 5 bases between. The germline CDR1 and CDR2 sequences are MDHEN and SYDVKM. The CDR3 runs 11 residues. CDR3 protein: CAIKSTDTQYF. DNA for the CDR3: TGTGCCATCAAGAGCACAGATACGCAGTATTTT.

The chain uses TRBV7-2 and TRBJ2-2; D possibly corresponds to TRBD2 (5 bases). V lost 4 bases to trimming and J lost 1 base, with 13 bases between them. The CDR3 is 16 residues long. The germline CDR1 and CDR2 sequences are SGHTA and FQGNSA. This chain's CDR3 is CASSSRGLMNTGELFF. The CDR3 DNA reads as TGTGCCAGCAGCTCCCGAGGACTTATGAACACCGGGGAGCTGTTTTTT.

This chain uses TRBV7-2 with TRBJ2-5; TRBD2 might be the D (5 bases). Germline values: CDR1 SGHTA, CDR2 FQGNSA. The CDR3 is 14 residues long. The V and J ends lost 5 bases and 2 bases respectively, with 12 bases between them. Written as DNA, the CDR3 is TGTGCCAGCAGCAAGTACGGGGTACAAGAGACCCAGTACTTC. This encodes CASSKYGVQETQYF.

This clone appeared a single time. The DNA for the CDR3 is TGTGCCAGCAGGGAACAGGGAAACACCATATATTTT. The encoded protein is CASREQGNTIYF. The genes are TRBV6-1 and TRBJ1-3; no definite D call. CDR3 length: 12 amino acids. Trimming took off 6 bases at V and 4 bases at J, with 7 bases between the two ends. Germline lookup yields CDR1 MNHNS and CDR2 SASEGT.

The chain employs TRBV27 and TRBJ2-1; 11 nucleotides match TRBD2. Germline lookup yields CDR1 MNHEY and CDR2 SMNVEV (reference sequence). The CDR3 contains 16 residues. The trim removed 0 bases at V and 6 bases at J, leaving 4 bases unmatched. The CDR3 bases are TGTGCCAGCAGTTTATCACTAGCGGGAGTGTTCAATGAGCAGTTCTTC. It translates to CASSLSLAGVFNEQFF.

This chain uses TRBV11-1 with TRBJ2-2; TRBD1 might be the D (6 bases). The CDR3 has 14 residues. Germline CDR1 reads SGHAT; CDR2 reads FQDESV (reference sequence). V was clipped by 6 bases and J by 0 bases, with 8 bases between them. The DNA of the CDR3 is TGTGCCAGCAGGAGGACAGCGAACACCGGGGAGCTGTTTTTT. Translating gives CASRRTANTGELFF. The full variable domain, its missing parts supplied by reference TRBV11-1 and TRBJ2-2, is EAEVAQSPRYKITEKSQAVAFWCDPISGHATLYWYRQILGQGPELLVQFQDESVVDDSQLPKDRFSAERLKGVDSTLKIQPAELGDSAMYLCASRRTANTGELFFGEGSRLTVL.

The CDR3 is CASSLTGTGGREQYF. CDR3 nucleotides: TGTGCCAGCAGCTTAACCGGGACAGGGGGTCGCGAGCAGTACTTC. This chain connects TRBV7-2 to TRBJ2-7; 11 bases fit TRBD1. This CDR3 has 15 residues. Per germline, CDR1 SGHTA and CDR2 FQGNSA. J was trimmed by 6 bases and V by 2 bases; bases with no gene match: 6.

The genes are TRBV5-1 and TRBJ1-1, with D unresolved. V shed 0 bases and J shed 1 base, with 7 bases lying between them. The CDR3 contains 14 residues. CDR1 and CDR2 (germline): SGHRS, YFSETQ. CDR3 amino acids: CASSLEVANTEAFF. CDR3 in DNA: TGCGCCAGCAGCTTGGAAGTAGCGAACACTGAAGCTTTCTTT.

The V call is TRBV6-1, the J call TRBJ1-5; no firm D call. Trimming left V 5 bases short and J 0 bases short, with 11 bases between. This CDR3 has 15 residues. Germline V gene lookup returns CDR1 MNHNS and CDR2 SASEGT. The CDR3 DNA reads TGTGCCAGCAGTAGTAGGCGGAATAGCAATCAGCCCCAGCATTTT. Its translation is CASSSRRNSNQPQHF.

Worth noting for this clone: The same CDR3 can be traced to other DNA sequences in this sample. The chain links TRBV7-2 to TRBJ2-7; 9 bases fit TRBD2. This CDR3 has 14 amino acids. V was pared by 1 base and J by 6 bases, with 4 bases of the junction left unmatched. The germline CDR1 and CDR2 sequences are SGHTA and FQGNSA. The CDR3 region is CASSLGGLAGEQYF. The CDR3 nucleotides are TGTGCCAGCAGCTTAGGGGGACTAGCAGGCGAGCAGTACTTC. The variable domain in full, with the rest retrieved from reference TRBV7-2 and TRBJ2-7, is GAGVSQSPSNKVTEKGKDVELRCDPISGHTALYWYRQSLGQGLEFLIYFQGNSAPDKSGLPSDRFSAERTGGSVSTLTIQRTQQEDSAVYLCASSLGGLAGEQYFGPGTRLTVT.